Below are 22 T cell receptor beta chains sequenced from a single sample in a study of OX40 agonist ivuxolimab in advanced cancers. Assay used: immunoSEQ multiplex PCR; TCRdb lists only in-frame clones, some missing. The profile shows over 80,000 clones, 80% to 95% of them singletons. The specimen comprised CD4+ or CD8+ T cells sorted from blood, sampled in a trial of the OX40 agonist ivuxolimab. These receptors originate from an adult with an advanced solid tumor such as melanoma, head and neck, liver or kidney cancer.

The chain employs TRBV10-3 and TRBJ2-2; 7 nucleotides align to TRBD1. Germline assignment: CDR1 ENHRY and CDR2 SYGVKD. After removal of 4 bases from V and 3 bases from J, the junction contained 2 bases not matched to a gene. This CDR3 comprises 14 residues. The CDR3 reads CAISGQGDTGELFF. CDR3 DNA: TGTGCCATCAGTGGACAGGGAGACACCGGGGAGCTGTTTTTT.

The chain carries TRBV6-5 and TRBJ1-2, with 8 positions matching TRBD1. CDR3 length: 13 amino acids. V was clipped by 6 bases and J by 6 bases; unmatched bases: 6. Germline V gene sequence: CDR1 MNHEY, CDR2 SVGAGI. The CDR3 here is CASRGTGINGYTF. The CDR3 region has the DNA TGTGCCAGCAGGGGGACAGGTATCAATGGCTACACCTTC.

The CDR3 protein is CASSLKQGVEQYF. CDR3 DNA: TGTGCCAGCAGCCTTAAACAGGGGGTCGAGCAGTACTTC. The rearrangement joins TRBV7-2 to TRBJ2-7; 8 nucleotides match TRBD1. Losses at the gene ends were 5 bases for V and 6 bases for J; bases not matched to a gene: 6. The CDR3 loop spans 13 amino acids. CDR1 and CDR2 from the germline V gene are SGHTA and FQGNSA.

This clone showed up just a few times. The rearrangement joins TRBV2 to TRBJ1-2, with D unresolved. Trimming pared 4 bases from V and 9 bases from J, leaving 12 bases between. Germline CDR1 SNHLY, CDR2 FYNNEI. This CDR3 has 12 amino acids. DNA for the CDR3: TGTGCCAGCAGTGCTGGCAGCTTAAGCTACACCTTC. This codes for CASSAGSLSYTF.

V usage is TRBV6-5 and J usage is TRBJ2-5; possibly TRBD1 for D (5 bases). The ends were cut back, 3 bases at V and 9 bases at J, with 8 bases in the middle. The CDR3 extends over 11 amino acids. Per germline, CDR1 MNHEY and CDR2 SVGAGI. The CDR3 DNA reads as TGTGCCAGCAGTTATGGCAGGGCCCAGTACTTC. This gives the protein CASSYGRAQYF.

This chain connects TRBV4-1 to TRBJ2-7; TRBD2 agrees at 10 bases. Germline V CDR1 and CDR2: MGHRA, YSYEKL. This CDR3 region has 15 residues. V trimming: 1 base; J trimming: 9 bases; junction bases outside the gene matches: 9. The CDR3 sequence is CASSQVGSGRARQYF. CDR3 sequence (DNA): TGCGCCAGCAGCCAAGTCGGCAGCGGGAGGGCTCGGCAGTACTTC.

The rearrangement uses TRBV10-1 and TRBJ2-3; tentative D call: TRBD1 (5 bases). Deletions cut 4 bases from V and 2 bases from J, with 10 bases between. The CDR3 sequence is 14 residues long. The V gene's germline CDR1 is WNHNN and CDR2 SYGVQD (reference sequence). This chain's CDR3 is CASSVDTSTDTQYF. CDR3 sequence (DNA): TGCGCCAGCAGTGTGGACACCTCCACAGATACGCAGTATTTT.

Turning to this clone: Its ends do not fully match the called genes, so a read error is possible. The chain couples TRBV30 to TRBJ2-3; 16 nucleotides agree with TRBD2. This CDR3 region has 14 residues. Germline lookup yields CDR1 GTSNPN and CDR2 SVGIG (reference sequence). This chain's CDR3 is CAWSTGLAGGPRDF. As DNA, the CDR3 is TGTGCCTGGAGTACGGGACTAGCGGGAGGGCCCAGGGATTTT.

This sequence joins TRBV18 and TRBJ1-2, with a possible D match to TRBD1 (5 bases). Trimming pared 3 bases from V and 2 bases from J, leaving 10 bases between. This CDR3 comprises 14 residues. Germline CDR1 and CDR2: KGHSH and LQKENI. CDR3 coding DNA: TGTGCCAGCTCACCGTCCCCAGGGAACTATGGCTACACCTTC. Protein: CASSPSPGNYGYTF.

This clone was detected only once. This sequence joins TRBV5-1 and TRBJ2-7; D is perhaps TRBD1 (6 bases). The length of the CDR3 is 15 residues. Trimming shortened V by 0 bases and J by 3 bases, and 13 bases separated the two germline ends. Germline values: CDR1 SGHRS, CDR2 YFSETQ. CDR3 DNA sequence: TGCGCCAGCAGCTTGGGGGGACAAGGGCTCTACGAGCAGTACTTC. Translation: CASSLGGQGLYEQYF.

The chain is built from TRBV5-6 and TRBJ1-6, with D possibly being TRBD1 (6 bases). Germline V gene lookup returns CDR1 SGHDT and CDR2 YYEEEE. With 4 bases removed from V and 8 bases from J, the gap between germline ends came to 13 bases. The CDR3 runs 14 residues. The CDR3 spells CASSRGLADSPLHF. CDR3 coding DNA: TGTGCCAGCAGCCGGGGGCTGGCAGATTCACCCCTCCACTTT.

This chain uses TRBV18 with TRBJ2-2, with D possibly being TRBD2 (5 bases). The CDR3 covers 18 residues. V lost 3 bases, J lost 0 bases, and 17 bases lay in between. CDR1 is KGHSH and CDR2 is LQKENI in the germline V gene. Here the CDR3 reads CASSPRALRRTNTGELFF. In nucleotides, the CDR3 is TGTGCCAGCTCACCGAGGGCGCTCCGTAGGACGAACACCGGGGAGCTGTTTTTT.

The CDR3 coding sequence is TGTGCCAGCTCACCCGTTACAGGGGGAAACACCGGGGAGCTGTTTTTT. Its protein is CASSPVTGGNTGELFF. The chain employs TRBV18 and TRBJ2-2; 8 positions match TRBD1. V lost 3 bases, J lost 2 bases, and 5 bases stayed unmatched. Germline V gene sequence: CDR1 KGHSH, CDR2 LQKENI. The CDR3 sequence is 16 residues long.

The J gene is TRBJ1-4, the V gene TRBV30; D uncertain. The CDR3 totals 13 residues. Per the germline V gene, CDR1 is GTSNPN and CDR2 is SVGIG (reference sequence). V lost 5 bases and J lost 5, with 12 bases in between. The CDR3: CAWDRASNEKLFF. CDR3 in DNA: TGTGCCTGGGACCGGGCCTCAAATGAAAAACTGTTTTTT.

The gene calls are TRBV11-2 and TRBJ2-3; 10 nucleotides match TRBD2. The germline V gene encodes CDR1 SGHAT and CDR2 FQNNGV. This CDR3 has 14 residues. With 3 bases clipped from V and 3 bases from J, the junction kept 0 bases outside the gene matches. CDR3 residues: CASSFSGRTDTQYF. The CDR3 DNA follows: TGTGCCAGCAGCTTTAGCGGGAGGACAGATACGCAGTATTTT. The full variable domain, rest sourced from reference TRBV11-2 and TRBJ2-3, is EAGVAQSPRYKIIEKRQSVAFWCNPISGHATLYWYQQILGQGPKLLIQFQNNGVVDDSQLPKDRFSAERLKGVDSTLKIQPAKLEDSAVYLCASSFSGRTDTQYFGPGTRLTVL.

A single count supports this clone. The rearrangement joins TRBV7-3 to TRBJ2-1; the match to TRBD2 covers 12 bases. V shed 1 base and J 0 bases; nucleotides not matched to a gene: 10. CDR1 is SGHTA and CDR2 is FQGTGA in the germline V gene. The CDR3 is 20 residues long. Here the CDR3 DNA reads TGTGCCAGCAGCTTAAAAGGGACTAGCGGGCAGATGAGCTCCTACAATGAGCAGTTCTTC. It yields the protein CASSLKGTSGQMSSYNEQFF.

This sequence joins TRBV5-4 and TRBJ2-7; 10 positions match TRBD2. The germline CDR1 and CDR2 sequences are SGHNT and YYREEE (reference sequence). J was trimmed by 1 base and V by 4 bases; bases with no gene match: 5. The CDR3 totals 15 residues. CDR3 DNA sequence: TGTGCCAGCAGCCCCGGGACTAGCGAATCCTACGAGCAGTACTTC. It is translated as CASSPGTSESYEQYF.

The gene calls are TRBV11-2 and TRBJ2-1, with D possibly matching TRBD2 (7 bases). Germline V gene lookup returns CDR1 SGHAT and CDR2 FQNNGV. Trimming removed 5 bases from V and 4 bases from J, with 15 bases in between. CDR3 length equals 15 residues. Written as DNA, the CDR3 is TGTGCCAGCAGCCCCCGGGGGGCAGCTTACAATGAGCAGTTCTTC. The encoded protein is CASSPRGAAYNEQFF.

This clone was seen only a few times. The chain joins TRBV27 to TRBJ1-4; no clear D. Germline loops: CDR1 MNHEY, CDR2 SMNVEV (reference sequence). V gave up 5 bases and J gave up 7 bases, with 17 bases separating them. CDR3 size: 15 residues. The CDR3 nucleotides are TGTGCCAGCAGTCGATCGTCAGTAAGCCTTGAAAAACTGTTTTTT. Protein sequence: CASSRSSVSLEKLFF. The whole variable domain, filled in from reference TRBV27 and TRBJ1-4, reads EAQVTQNPRYLITVTGKKLTVTCSQNMNHEYMSWYRQDPGLGLRQIYYSMNVEVTDKGDVPEGYKVSRKEKRNFPLILESPSPNQTSLYFCASSRSSVSLEKLFFGSGTQLSVL.

V gene TRBV6-1 combines with J gene TRBJ1-2; tentatively, D is TRBD1 (5 bases). Germline CDR1 and CDR2: MNHNS and SASEGT. This CDR3 spans 17 amino acids. The V gene lost 1 base and the J gene lost 4 bases, with 19 bases spanning the gap. The CDR3 spells CASSEGIGKGAGYGYTF. The CDR3 nucleotides are TGTGCCAGCAGTGAAGGAATAGGAAAAGGGGCTGGCTATGGCTACACCTTC.

V usage is TRBV6-5 and J usage is TRBJ2-7; D not resolved. V gave up 5 bases and J gave up 4 bases, with 9 bases separating them. Germline V gene sequence: CDR1 MNHEY, CDR2 SVGAGI. The CDR3 spans 12 residues. CDR3 sequence (DNA): TGTGCCAGCAGTCTGGCCGCTTACGAGCAGTACTTC. Translating it yields CASSLAAYEQYF.

V gene TRBV18 combines with J gene TRBJ1-2; 8 bases are a match to TRBD1. This CDR3 is built from 13 residues. The ends lost 3 bases at V and 6 bases at J; junction bases unmatched: 3. CDR1 and CDR2 (germline): KGHSH, LQKENI. CDR3 coding DNA: TGTGCCAGCTCACCCCAGACAGGGGATGGCTACACCTTC. The encoded protein is CASSPQTGDGYTF. Supplemented by reference TRBV18 and TRBJ1-2, the full variable domain reads NAGVMQNPRHLVRRRGQEARLRCSPMKGHSHVYWYRQLPEEGLKFMVYLQKENIIDESGMPKERFSAEFPKEGPSILRIQQVVRGDSAAYFCASSPQTGDGYTFGSGTRLTVV.